The present TCR beta chain was sequenced within a study of long-term antiretroviral therapy in people with HIV. Whole-study results and caveats: Blood dating 2004 to 2017 may reflect older ART regimens. HIV repertoires had narrower CDR3 length ranges than controls.

The CDR3 is made up of 15 amino acids. V was shortened by 4 bases and J by 2 bases, with 12 bases between the two germline ends. Per the germline V gene, CDR1 is SGHVS and CDR2 is FQNEAQ. The libraries were made with immunoSEQ v3.0 at survey level. Sequencing used immunoSEQ multiplex PCR; TCRdb keeps in-frame clones, though not all of them. The sample records 25,000 to 30,000 clones, roughly 90% being singletons. A note on this clone: The antigen is not known.

The sequence was obtained from a woman aged 18-29 years with HIV. The chain carries TRBV7-8 and TRBJ1-3; D remains unclear. Here the sequenced sample was unsorted PBMCs, taken 0.5 years after starting antiretroviral therapy. Here the CDR3 reads CASSSRPGPGNTIYF. The CDR3 nucleotides read TGTGCCAGCAGCTCCCGGCCGGGTCCTGGAAACACCATATATTTT.